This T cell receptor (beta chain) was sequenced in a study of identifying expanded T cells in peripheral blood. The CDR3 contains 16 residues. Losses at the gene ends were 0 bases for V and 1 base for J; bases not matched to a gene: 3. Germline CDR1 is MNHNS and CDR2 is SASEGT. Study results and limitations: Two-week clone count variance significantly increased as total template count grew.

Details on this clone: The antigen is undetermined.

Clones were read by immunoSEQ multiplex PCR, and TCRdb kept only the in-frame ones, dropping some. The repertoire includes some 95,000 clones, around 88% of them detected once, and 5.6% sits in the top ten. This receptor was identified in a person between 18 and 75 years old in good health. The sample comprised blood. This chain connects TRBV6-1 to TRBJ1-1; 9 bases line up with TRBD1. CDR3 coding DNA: TGTGCCAGCAGTGAAGCAGGGACAGGGTGGAACACTGAAGCTTTCTTT. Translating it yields CASSEAGTGWNTEAFF.